The 26 T cell receptor beta chains reported below all come from one sample, sequenced in a study of shared clonotypes between healthy human individuals. The assay was immunoSEQ multiplex PCR, and TCRdb's table has in-frame clones only and misses some. The sample yields about 2 million clones, roughly 95% seen once. The sequencing input was naive CD4+ T cells sorted from blood. The subset: CD45RA+ positively selected. The receptor set was obtained from a man aged 18 to 29 in good health.

The chain combines TRBV11-2 with TRBJ2-7, with 11 bases fitting TRBD2. V was pared by 4 bases and J by 4 bases, with 6 bases of the junction left unmatched. Looked up from germline, CDR1 is SGHAT and CDR2 is FQNNGV. This CDR3 has 15 residues. The CDR3 spells CASSSSLAGAYEQYF. In DNA, the CDR3 is TGTGCCAGCAGCTCCTCACTAGCGGGGGCGTACGAGCAGTACTTC.

The chain uses TRBV7-2 and TRBJ2-2, with 7 nucleotides matching TRBD2. This CDR3 comprises 18 residues. V was pared by 5 bases and J by 1 base, with 13 bases of the junction left unmatched. Germline V gives CDR1 SGHTA, CDR2 FQGNSA. CDR3 in amino acids: CASSRGTSSGKNTGELFF. The CDR3 DNA is TGTGCCAGCAGCAGAGGAACCTCTAGCGGAAAGAACACCGGGGAGCTGTTTTTT.

Comment on this clone: The junction does not match germline at one end; this may be a read error. V gene TRBV5-1 combines with J gene TRBJ2-1, with D perhaps TRBD1 (6 bases). Germline CDR1 SGHRS, CDR2 YFSETQ. The length of the CDR3 is 15 residues. CDR3 amino acids: CASRLVTGSYNEQFF. The CDR3 DNA is TGCGCCAGCAGGTTGGTCACAGGGTCCTACAATGAGCAGTTCTTC.

The chain uses TRBV5-6 and TRBJ2-7, with 9 bases fitting TRBD1. The CDR3 is made up of 16 amino acids. From germline, CDR1 is SGHDT and CDR2 YYEEEE. V gave up 4 bases and J gave up 3 bases; unmatched junction bases: 11. This CDR3 is CASSLSWGTGSYEQYF. In DNA form, the CDR3 reads TGTGCCAGCAGCCTGTCATGGGGGACAGGGAGCTACGAGCAGTACTTC. Full variable domain (outside the CDR3, taken from reference TRBV5-6 and TRBJ2-7): DAGVTQSPTHLIKTRGQQVTLRCSPKSGHDTVSWYQQALGQGPQFIFQYYEEEERQRGNFPDRFSGHQFPNYSSELNVNALLLGDSALYLCASSLSWGTGSYEQYFGPGTRLTVT.

About this clone itself: The germline gene is not matched at one end of the junction; a read error may be the cause. The chain joins TRBV6-1 to TRBJ2-7; D is perhaps TRBD2 (5 bases). This CDR3 spans 16 amino acids. CDR1 is MNHNS, CDR2 SASEGT, per germline. CDR3 DNA sequence: TGTGCCAGCAGTCAAGCGTCAGGACTCCCGTCCTACGAGCAGTACTTC. Protein product: CASSQASGLPSYEQYF.

The chain couples TRBV7-9 to TRBJ1-1; unclear D gene. Trimming removed 1 base from V and 4 bases from J, with 13 bases in between. This CDR3 region has 15 residues. CDR1 and CDR2 (germline): SEHNR, FQNEAQ (reference sequence). CDR3 sequence reads: CASSLVRPSITEAFF. CDR3 DNA sequence: TGTGCCAGCAGCTTAGTCAGGCCAAGTATCACTGAAGCTTTCTTT.

The J gene is TRBJ2-3, the V gene TRBV2; 11 bases agree with TRBD2. J gave up 1 base and V 5 bases, and 11 bases lay outside the gene matches. The CDR3 has 18 amino acids. CDR1 SNHLY and CDR2 FYNNEI come from the germline V gene. The CDR3 DNA sequence: TGTGCCAGCAGTTGGGGGACTAGCGGTGCCTTGGGCACAGATACGCAGTATTTT. This translates into CASSWGTSGALGTDTQYF.

In its sample, this clone was seen once. This chain uses TRBV5-6 with TRBJ2-7; 13 positions match TRBD2. This CDR3 contains 16 residues. CDR1 SGHDT and CDR2 YYEEEE come from the germline V gene. V shed 4 bases and J 0 bases; nucleotides not matched to a gene: 4. The chain's CDR3 is CASSPGLAGSSYEQYF. CDR3 coding DNA: TGTGCCAGCAGCCCGGGACTAGCGGGGTCCTCCTACGAGCAGTACTTC.

The chain combines TRBV5-4 with TRBJ2-1; TRBD2 matches 10 bases. V shed 3 bases and J 7 bases; nucleotides not matched to a gene: 4. Germline V gives CDR1 SGHNT, CDR2 YYREEE (reference sequence). The CDR3 extends over 14 amino acids. The CDR3 bases are TGTGCCAGCAGCTCGAAAGCGGGGGGGAATGAGCAGTTCTTC. It translates to CASSSKAGGNEQFF.

On this clone: This sample also contains other DNA sequences that code for the same CDR3. The CDR3: CASSVGSGNTIYF. The CDR3 nucleotides read TGTGCCAGCAGCGTAGGTTCCGGAAACACCATATATTTT. The chain recombines TRBV9 with TRBJ1-3, with no clear D. The V end was cut by 0 bases, the J end by 4 bases, with 5 bases between. This CDR3 spans 13 amino acids. The germline CDR1 and CDR2 sequences are SGDLS and YYNGEE.

The chain is built from TRBV2 and TRBJ2-3; D remains unclear. The CDR3 has 11 residues. From germline, CDR1 is SNHLY and CDR2 FYNNEI. Trimming took 6 bases from V and 8 from J, leaving 9 bases between them. CDR3 DNA: TGTGCCAGCAGGGACGGGCGTACGCAGTATTTT. Protein: CASRDGRTQYF.

This clone appeared once. The gene calls are TRBV6-6 and TRBJ2-1, with 11 nucleotides matching TRBD1. The trim removed 7 bases at V and 6 bases at J, leaving 8 bases unmatched. The CDR3 runs to 15 residues. Germline V CDR1 and CDR2: MNHNY, SVGAGI (reference sequence). The CDR3 region is CASTLPGTGGNEQFF. In nucleotides, the CDR3 is TGTGCCAGCACCCTACCCGGGACAGGGGGCAATGAGCAGTTCTTC.

This clone showed up many times. This rearrangement joins TRBV5-1 to TRBJ1-4, with D possibly being TRBD1 (5 bases). Germline V lookup: CDR1 SGHRS, CDR2 YFSETQ. Trimming stripped 4 bases from V and 5 bases from J, with 15 bases between. The CDR3 totals 15 residues. CDR3 protein: CASSALGTGNEKLFF. The DNA of the CDR3 is TGCGCCAGCAGCGCCCTCGGGACTGGGAATGAAAAACTGTTTTTT.

This rearrangement joins TRBV9 to TRBJ1-4; D uncertain. Germline assignment: CDR1 SGDLS and CDR2 YYNGEE. The V end was cut by 2 bases, the J end by 8 bases, with 4 bases between. The CDR3 sequence is 11 residues long. The CDR3 DNA is TGTGCCAGCAGCGTTTACGAAAAACTGTTTTTT. Amino acid sequence: CASSVYEKLFF.

The gene calls are TRBV12-2 and TRBJ2-4. TRBV12-2 is marked as a pseudogene. The CDR3 covers 16 residues. Here the CDR3 reads CASRLMFGGAKNIQYF. In DNA form, the CDR3 reads TGTGCAAGTCGCTTAATGTTTGGGGGAGCCAAAAACATTCAGTACTTC.

The chain joins TRBV5-6 to TRBJ2-2; 8 bases line up with TRBD1. The germline V gene encodes CDR1 SGHDT and CDR2 YYEEEE. This CDR3 is built from 16 residues. J lost 0 bases, V lost 3 bases, and 4 bases had no gene match. CDR3 sequence reads: CASSSRTGPNTGELFF. The CDR3 DNA is TGTGCCAGCAGCTCTCGGACAGGGCCGAACACCGGGGAGCTGTTTTTT. The whole variable domain, filled in from reference TRBV5-6 and TRBJ2-2, reads DAGVTQSPTHLIKTRGQQVTLRCSPKSGHDTVSWYQQALGQGPQFIFQYYEEEERQRGNFPDRFSGHQFPNYSSELNVNALLLGDSALYLCASSSRTGPNTGELFFGEGSRLTVL.

This clone is a singleton in its sample. This chain links TRBV5-1 with TRBJ2-1; 7 nucleotides match TRBD1. CDR3 length: 16 residues. V dropped 2 bases and J dropped 2; count of bases not matched to a gene: 7. Germline assignment: CDR1 SGHRS and CDR2 YFSETQ. DNA of the CDR3: TGCGCCAGCAGCTTCAGACCGGGACAGCCCTACAATGAGCAGTTCTTC. Amino acids: CASSFRPGQPYNEQFF.

This chain joins TRBV2 and TRBJ2-7; 10 bases line up with TRBD1. The germline V gene encodes CDR1 SNHLY and CDR2 FYNNEI. J lost 6 bases, V lost 10 bases, and 9 bases had no gene match. The CDR3 is 13 amino acids. Written as DNA, the CDR3 is TGTGCCAACCGACAGGGGGCGTTCGCCGAGCAGTACTTC. It is translated as CANRQGAFAEQYF. Using reference TRBV2 and TRBJ2-7 for the parts outside the CDR3, the full variable domain is EPEVTQTPSHQVTQMGQEVILRCVPISNHLYFYWYRQILGQKVEFLVSFYNNEISEKSEIFDDQFSVERPDGSNFTLKIRSTKLEDSAMYFCANRQGAFAEQYFGPGTRLTVT.

V is TRBV28 and J is TRBJ1-5; a weak D match, TRBD1 (6 bases). Trimming took off 5 bases at V and 3 bases at J, with 14 bases between the two ends. Per germline, CDR1 MDHEN and CDR2 SYDVKM. This CDR3 spans 15 amino acids. The CDR3 DNA follows: TGTGCCAGCAGTCCTTACGGGACACCCAATCAGCCCCAGCATTTT. Residues: CASSPYGTPNQPQHF.

Here the CDR3 reads CASSYQTVNTEAFF. CDR3 DNA: TGTGCCAGCAGCTACCAAACAGTTAACACTGAAGCTTTCTTT. This chain joins TRBV7-2 and TRBJ1-1; D uncertain. CDR1 and CDR2 from the germline V gene are SGHTA and FQGNSA. CDR3 length: 14 residues. V was pared by 4 bases and J by 2 bases, with 11 bases between.

This clone occurred once. The genes are TRBV6-5 and TRBJ2-1; 10 nucleotides agree with TRBD1. This CDR3 spans 15 amino acids. J was trimmed by 4 bases and V by 6 bases; bases with no gene match: 6. Germline lookup yields CDR1 MNHEY and CDR2 SVGAGI. The CDR3 nucleotides are TGTGCCAGCAGGTCCGGGACAGGGGTGTACAATGAGCAGTTCTTC. This translates into CASRSGTGVYNEQFF.

V and J are TRBV29-1 and TRBJ1-1; no clear D. The CDR3 totals 11 residues. Trimming took off 4 bases at V and 4 bases at J, with 7 bases between the two ends. Germline V gene sequence: CDR1 SQVTM, CDR2 ANQGSEA. The CDR3 DNA reads as TGCAGCGTTGGGACCGTCACTGAAGCTTTCTTT. Protein product: CSVGTVTEAFF.

The chain has TRBV7-2 and TRBJ1-4, with D unclear. CDR1 SGHTA and CDR2 FQGNSA come from the germline V gene. The ends were cut back, 2 bases at V and 7 bases at J, with 20 bases in the middle. This CDR3 region has 17 residues. The CDR3 bases are TGTGCCAGCAGCTTATCGACTACGGCCCTGGGCGGTGAAAAACTGTTTTTT. Its translation: CASSLSTTALGGEKLFF.

The chain recombines TRBV18 with TRBJ2-7; the match to TRBD2 covers 12 bases. The CDR3 has 19 residues. Losses at the gene ends were 6 bases for V and 4 bases for J; bases not matched to a gene: 19. The germline V gene has CDR1 KGHSH and CDR2 LQKENI. Written as DNA, the CDR3 is TGTGCCAGCTCTCCCATTAATTTCCTAGCGGGAGGGCCGATATACGAGCAGTACTTC. Its protein is CASSPINFLAGGPIYEQYF.

The gene calls are TRBV4-3 and TRBJ1-2, with D maybe TRBD1 (5 bases). Germline-derived CDR1 and CDR2 are LGHNA and YSLEER. The CDR3 loop spans 15 amino acids. Trimming cost V 0 bases and J 4 bases, with 12 bases left between them. The chain's CDR3 is CASSQDTGVSYGYTF. CDR3 DNA sequence: TGCGCCAGCAGCCAAGATACAGGAGTCTCCTATGGCTACACCTTC.

This clone has only one observation. V usage is TRBV2 and J usage is TRBJ1-1; TRBD1 matches at 7 bases. J gave up 8 bases and V 6 bases, and 12 bases lay outside the gene matches. The CDR3 covers 14 residues. Per the germline V gene, CDR1 is SNHLY and CDR2 is FYNNEI. The CDR3 bases are TGTGCCAGCAGATCTTCTGGGAGACAGGGCGAAGCTTTCTTT. Translated: CASRSSGRQGEAFF.